This TCR beta chain was captured by sequencing in a study of identifying expanded T cells in peripheral blood. Study-wide findings and caveats: Across healthy donors, higher total template counts meant significantly greater approximately 2-week count variance. About 1.2 clones differed between technical replicates, versus about 16 and 19 over time.

During the collection period, no donor immune events like infections were recorded. This clone has more than one count but fewer than ten. The antigen is undetermined. The CDR3 is 18 residues long. The ends were cut back, 5 bases at V and 4 bases at J, with 25 bases in the middle. Looked up from germline, CDR1 is MDHEN and CDR2 is SYDVKM. Data came from immunoSEQ multiplex PCR; TCRdb stores just in-frame clones and leaves some out. The profile shows roughly 100,000 clones, roughly 88% of them singletons. Sequenced input: blood. This TCR was sampled from a person aged 18 to 75 in good health. The rearrangement uses TRBV28 and TRBJ2-3; D perhaps matches TRBD1 (6 bases). The CDR3 protein is CASSPLLGTSGGSDTQYF. CDR3 sequence (DNA): TGTGCCAGCAGTCCCCTCCTCGGGACATCAGGAGGCTCAGATACGCAGTATTTT.